A single sample is the source of the 8 T cell receptor beta chains below, sequenced in a study of monozygotic twins with cystic fibrosis (dated by TCRdb to the early 2020s). The library relied on the immunoSEQ multiplex PCR assay. TCRdb's version of the immuneACCESS table is confined to in-frame rearrangements and falls short of the full clone set. An unresolved V gene accounts for under half of the shortfall where checked; the remainder is of unknown origin. This sample lists about 23,000 clones; more than 85% were detected once. The ten largest clones take up 0.29% of the sample. Sequencing was done on a sample of blood. Source of these receptors: a girl aged 2 to 10 with cystic fibrosis.

This chain uses TRBV7-9 with TRBJ2-7; no reliable D call. The V gene lost 5 bases and the J gene lost 5 bases, with 10 bases spanning the gap. This CDR3 has 12 residues. Per the germline V gene, CDR1 is SEHNR and CDR2 is FQNEAQ (reference sequence). The CDR3 DNA is TGTGCCAGCAGCCCTCGTGGCGACGAGCAGTACTTC. Translated: CASSPRGDEQYF.

The chain has TRBV9 and TRBJ1-6; D is undetermined. The length of the CDR3 is 15 residues. The V end lost 3 bases, the J end lost 8 bases, and 15 bases lay between the germline ends. The germline V gene encodes CDR1 SGDLS and CDR2 YYNGEE. The CDR3 spells CASSEDRVSDSPLHF. The DNA for the CDR3 is TGTGCCAGCAGCGAGGATCGTGTTTCGGATTCACCCCTCCACTTT.

V usage is TRBV2 and J usage is TRBJ1-1, with unresolved D. V lost 8 bases and J 4 bases, leaving 11 bases between the germline ends. The CDR3 extends over 12 amino acids. Germline V gene data show CDR1 as SNHLY and CDR2 as FYNNEI. The CDR3 DNA sequence: TGTGCCAGCGCTACAATGGGCACTGAAGCTTTCTTT. As protein: CASATMGTEAFF.

This clone showed up just once. The V and J genes are TRBV20-1 and TRBJ2-7; D gene uncertain. The CDR3 loop spans 10 amino acids. V was clipped by 0 bases and J by 6 bases, with 3 bases between them. The V gene's germline CDR1 is DFQATT and CDR2 SNEGSKA (reference sequence). CDR3 coding DNA: TGCAGTGCTAGAGAAGGCGAGCAGTACTTC. Residues: CSAREGEQYF.

This chain connects TRBV4-3 to TRBJ2-7, with TRBD2 as a possible D gene (5 bases). The CDR3 has 14 residues. V was shortened by 1 base and J by 2 bases, with 9 bases between the two germline ends. Germline V gene data show CDR1 as LGHNA and CDR2 as YSLEER. Here the CDR3 reads CASSQGTGTYEQYF. CDR3 DNA: TGCGCCAGCAGCCAAGGTACCGGGACCTACGAGCAGTACTTC.

The genes are TRBV9 and TRBJ2-1, with 9 bases lining up with TRBD2. This CDR3 comprises 15 residues. Germline V gene sequence: CDR1 SGDLS, CDR2 YYNGEE. V shed 3 bases and J 5 bases; nucleotides not matched to a gene: 6. This CDR3 is CASSEWGLAHNEQFF. The CDR3 bases are TGTGCCAGCAGCGAGTGGGGACTAGCCCACAATGAGCAGTTCTTC.

The CDR3 DNA reads as TGCAGTGCAAATCGGGGGGAGGGCTACACCTTC. Protein: CSANRGEGYTF. This rearrangement joins TRBV20-1 to TRBJ1-2; a weak D match, TRBD1 (5 bases). V was pared by 6 bases and J by 8 bases, with 13 bases between. CDR1 is DFQATT, CDR2 SNEGSKA, per germline (reference sequence). The CDR3 runs 11 residues.

The V and J genes are TRBV6-5 and TRBJ1-2, with 8 bases aligning to TRBD1. V dropped 7 bases and J dropped 2; count of bases not matched to a gene: 6. Germline V gene sequence: CDR1 MNHEY, CDR2 SVGAGI. The CDR3 has 14 residues. CDR3 sequence (DNA): TGTGCCAGCACCCGGACAGGGACAAACTATGGCTACACCTTC. Amino acids: CASTRTGTNYGYTF.